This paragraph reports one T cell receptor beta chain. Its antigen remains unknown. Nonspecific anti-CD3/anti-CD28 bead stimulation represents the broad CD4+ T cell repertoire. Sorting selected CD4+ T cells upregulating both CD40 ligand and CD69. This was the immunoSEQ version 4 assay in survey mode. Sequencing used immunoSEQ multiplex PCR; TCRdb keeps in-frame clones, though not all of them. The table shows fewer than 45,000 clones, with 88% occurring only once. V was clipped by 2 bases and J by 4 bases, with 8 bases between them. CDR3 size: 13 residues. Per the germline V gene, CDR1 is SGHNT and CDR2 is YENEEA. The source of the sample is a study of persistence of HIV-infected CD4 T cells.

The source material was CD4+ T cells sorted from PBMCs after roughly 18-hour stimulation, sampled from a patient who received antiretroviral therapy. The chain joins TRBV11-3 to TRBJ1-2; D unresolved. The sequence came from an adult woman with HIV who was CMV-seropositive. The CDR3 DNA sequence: TGTGCCAGCAGCTTATCTGGCGGCTATGGCTACACCTTC. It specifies CASSLSGGYGYTF.